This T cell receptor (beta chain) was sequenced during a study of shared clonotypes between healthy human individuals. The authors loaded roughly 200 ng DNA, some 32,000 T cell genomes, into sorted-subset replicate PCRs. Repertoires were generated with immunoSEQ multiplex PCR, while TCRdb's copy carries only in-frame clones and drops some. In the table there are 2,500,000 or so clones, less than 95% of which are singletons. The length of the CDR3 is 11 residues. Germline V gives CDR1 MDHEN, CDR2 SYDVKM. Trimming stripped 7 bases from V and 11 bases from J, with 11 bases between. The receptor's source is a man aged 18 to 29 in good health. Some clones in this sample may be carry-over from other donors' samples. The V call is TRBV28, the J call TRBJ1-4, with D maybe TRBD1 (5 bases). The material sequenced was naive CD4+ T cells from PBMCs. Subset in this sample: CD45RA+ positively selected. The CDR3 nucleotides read TGTGCCAGCAACCAGGGTGGGAAACTGTTTTTT. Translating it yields CASNQGGKLFF.